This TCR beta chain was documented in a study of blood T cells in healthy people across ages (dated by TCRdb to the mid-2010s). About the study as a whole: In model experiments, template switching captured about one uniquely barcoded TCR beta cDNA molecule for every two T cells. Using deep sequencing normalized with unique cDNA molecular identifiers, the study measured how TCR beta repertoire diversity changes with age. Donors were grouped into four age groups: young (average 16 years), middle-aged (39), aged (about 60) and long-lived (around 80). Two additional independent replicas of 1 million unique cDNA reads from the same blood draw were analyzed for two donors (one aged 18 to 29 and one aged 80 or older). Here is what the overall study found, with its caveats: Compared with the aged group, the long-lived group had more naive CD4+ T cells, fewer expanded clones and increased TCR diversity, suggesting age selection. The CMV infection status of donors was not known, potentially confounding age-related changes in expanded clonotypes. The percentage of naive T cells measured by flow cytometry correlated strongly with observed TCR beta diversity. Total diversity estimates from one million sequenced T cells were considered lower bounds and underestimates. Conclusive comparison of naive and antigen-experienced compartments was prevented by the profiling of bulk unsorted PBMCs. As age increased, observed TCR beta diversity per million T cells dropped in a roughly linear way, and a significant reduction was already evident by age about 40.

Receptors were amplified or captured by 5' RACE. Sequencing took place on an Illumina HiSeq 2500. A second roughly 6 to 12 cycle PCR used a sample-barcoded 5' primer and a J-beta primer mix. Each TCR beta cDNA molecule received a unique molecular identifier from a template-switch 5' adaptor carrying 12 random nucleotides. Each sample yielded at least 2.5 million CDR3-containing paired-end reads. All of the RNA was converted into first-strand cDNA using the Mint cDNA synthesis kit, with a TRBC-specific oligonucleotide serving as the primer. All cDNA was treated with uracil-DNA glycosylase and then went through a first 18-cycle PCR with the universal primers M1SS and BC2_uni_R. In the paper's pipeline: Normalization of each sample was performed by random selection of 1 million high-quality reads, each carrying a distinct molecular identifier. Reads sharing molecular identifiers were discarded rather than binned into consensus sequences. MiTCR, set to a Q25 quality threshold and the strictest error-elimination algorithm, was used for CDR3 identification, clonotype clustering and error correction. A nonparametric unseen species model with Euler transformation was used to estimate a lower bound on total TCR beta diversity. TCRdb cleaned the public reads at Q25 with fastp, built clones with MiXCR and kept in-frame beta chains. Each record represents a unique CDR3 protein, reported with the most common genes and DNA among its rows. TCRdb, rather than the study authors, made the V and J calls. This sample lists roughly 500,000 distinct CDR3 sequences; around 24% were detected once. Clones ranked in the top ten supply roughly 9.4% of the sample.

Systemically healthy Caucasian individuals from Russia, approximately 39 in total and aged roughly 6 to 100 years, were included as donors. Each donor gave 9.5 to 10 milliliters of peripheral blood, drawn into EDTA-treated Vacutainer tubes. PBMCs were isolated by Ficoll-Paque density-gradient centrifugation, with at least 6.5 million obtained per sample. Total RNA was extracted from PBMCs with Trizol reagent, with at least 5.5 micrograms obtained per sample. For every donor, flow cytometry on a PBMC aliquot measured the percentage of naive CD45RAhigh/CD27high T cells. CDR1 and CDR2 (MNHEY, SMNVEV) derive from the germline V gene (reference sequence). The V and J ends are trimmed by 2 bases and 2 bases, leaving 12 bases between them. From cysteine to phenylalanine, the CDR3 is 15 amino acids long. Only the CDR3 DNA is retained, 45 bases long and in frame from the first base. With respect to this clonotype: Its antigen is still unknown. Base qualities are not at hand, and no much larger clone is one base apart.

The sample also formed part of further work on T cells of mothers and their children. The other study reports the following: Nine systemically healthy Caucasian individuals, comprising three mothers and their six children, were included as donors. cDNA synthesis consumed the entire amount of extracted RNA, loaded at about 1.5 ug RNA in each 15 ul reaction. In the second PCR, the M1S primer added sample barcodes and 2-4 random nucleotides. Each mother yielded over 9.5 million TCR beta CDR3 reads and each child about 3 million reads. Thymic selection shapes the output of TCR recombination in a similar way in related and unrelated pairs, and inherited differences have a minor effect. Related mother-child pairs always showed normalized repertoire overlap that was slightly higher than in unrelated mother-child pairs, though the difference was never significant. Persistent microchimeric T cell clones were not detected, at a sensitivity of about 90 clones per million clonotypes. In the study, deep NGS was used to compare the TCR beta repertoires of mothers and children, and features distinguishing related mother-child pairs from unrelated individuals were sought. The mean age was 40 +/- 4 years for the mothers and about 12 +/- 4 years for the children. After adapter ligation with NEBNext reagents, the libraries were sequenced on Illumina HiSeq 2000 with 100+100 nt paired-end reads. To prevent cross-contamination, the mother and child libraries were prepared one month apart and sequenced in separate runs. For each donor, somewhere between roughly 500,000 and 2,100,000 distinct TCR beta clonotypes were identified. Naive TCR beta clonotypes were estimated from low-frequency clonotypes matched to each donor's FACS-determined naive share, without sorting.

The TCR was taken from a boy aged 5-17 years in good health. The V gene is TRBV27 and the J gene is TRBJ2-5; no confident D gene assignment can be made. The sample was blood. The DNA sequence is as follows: TGTGCCAGCAGTTTAGTACAGAATCCTCAAGAGACCCAGTACTTC. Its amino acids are CASSLVQNPQETQYF.